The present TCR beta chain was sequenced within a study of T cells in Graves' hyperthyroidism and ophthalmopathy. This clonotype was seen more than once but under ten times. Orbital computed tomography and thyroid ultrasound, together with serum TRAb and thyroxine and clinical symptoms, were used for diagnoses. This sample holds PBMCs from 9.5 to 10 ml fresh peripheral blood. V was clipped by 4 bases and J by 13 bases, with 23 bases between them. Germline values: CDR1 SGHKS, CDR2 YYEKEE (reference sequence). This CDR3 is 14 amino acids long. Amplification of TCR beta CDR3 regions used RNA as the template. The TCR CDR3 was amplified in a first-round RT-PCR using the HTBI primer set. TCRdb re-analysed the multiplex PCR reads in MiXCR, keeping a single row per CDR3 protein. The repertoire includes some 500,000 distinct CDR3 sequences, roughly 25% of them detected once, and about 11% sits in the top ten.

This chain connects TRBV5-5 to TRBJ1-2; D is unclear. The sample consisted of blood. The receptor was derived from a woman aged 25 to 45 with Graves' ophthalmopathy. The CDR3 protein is CASSPGRATMLGTF. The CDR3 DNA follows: TGTGCCAGCAGCCCAGGACGGGCCACTATGTTAGGCACCTTC.